A selection of T cell receptor beta chains follows, all from one sample in a study of cytomegalovirus exposure and HLA in healthy donors. Produced via immunoSEQ multiplex PCR; TCRdb's table is partial and in-frame only. The sample lists over 150,000 clones, about 80% occurring once. What was sequenced was PBMCs. Receptors were obtained from a man in his forties in good health and CMV-seronegative. Both conserved end residues are part of each CDR3. Fields, in order: clone size, J gene, D gene, V gene, CDR3 DNA, CDR3 protein. The D gene is left open where the match is weak. Part of the rows lack a size; the others show once, few, many or a class for expanded clones.

abundance: once; j_gene: TRBJ2-3; d_gene: TRBD2; v_gene: TRBV5-1; CDR3nt: TGCGCCAGCAGCTTGGACGCGGGGGGGGAGGAGTATTTT; CDR3aa: CASSLDAGGEEYF
abundance: -; j_gene: TRBJ2-5; d_gene: TRBD1; v_gene: TRBV28; CDR3nt: TGTGCCAGCAGCGAATCTGGACAGGGGGGATACCAAGAGACCCAGTACTTC; CDR3aa: CASSESGQGGYQETQYF
abundance: -; j_gene: TRBJ1-1; d_gene: -; v_gene: TRBV6-5; CDR3nt: TGTGCCAGCAGTTACTCGGGGGGATGGAGCACTGAAGCTTTCTTT; CDR3aa: CASSYSGGWSTEAFF
abundance: -; j_gene: TRBJ1-4; d_gene: -; v_gene: TRBV5-6; CDR3nt: TGTGCCAGCAGCTTGCTTTCGGGCGGGGGTAATGAAAAACTGTTTTTT; CDR3aa: CASSLLSGGGNEKLFF
abundance: -; j_gene: TRBJ2-1; d_gene: -; v_gene: TRBV7-9; CDR3nt: TGTGCCAGCAGCTCAGACAATGAGCAGTTCTTC; CDR3aa: CASSSDNEQFF
abundance: -; j_gene: TRBJ2-7; d_gene: -; v_gene: TRBV5-8; CDR3nt: TGTGCCAGCAGAACCGGGGGTCCTAATGAGCAGTACTTC; CDR3aa: CASRTGGPNEQYF
abundance: -; j_gene: TRBJ1-1; d_gene: -; v_gene: TRBV2; CDR3nt: TGTGCCAGCAGGGTTAGGACAGCGGGAAACACTGAAGCTTTCTTT; CDR3aa: CASRVRTAGNTEAFF
abundance: -; j_gene: TRBJ2-1; d_gene: TRBD2; v_gene: TRBV9; CDR3nt: TGTGCCAGCAGCGTCGCTAGCGGGAGAAATGAGCAGTTCTTC; CDR3aa: CASSVASGRNEQFF
abundance: -; j_gene: TRBJ2-2; d_gene: TRBD2; v_gene: TRBV29-1; CDR3nt: TGCAGCGTTTTAGCGGGGGGCAGGGAGCTGTTTTTT; CDR3aa: CSVLAGGRELFF
abundance: -; j_gene: TRBJ2-5; d_gene: TRBD2; v_gene: TRBV27; CDR3nt: TGTGCCAGCAGTGCGGGAGGCAGGGGAATCCAAGAGACCCAGTACTTC; CDR3aa: CASSAGGRGIQETQYF
abundance: -; j_gene: TRBJ2-7; d_gene: TRBD2; v_gene: TRBV9; CDR3nt: TGTGCCAGCAGCGCCACTAGCGGGACCCTCTACGAGCAGTACTTC; CDR3aa: CASSATSGTLYEQYF
abundance: -; j_gene: TRBJ2-4; d_gene: -; v_gene: TRBV7-2; CDR3nt: TGTGCCAGCAGCTTTCGTGAACCAGGGGTTGGGGGCATTCAGTACTTC; CDR3aa: CASSFREPGVGGIQYF
abundance: -; j_gene: TRBJ2-1; d_gene: -; v_gene: TRBV19; CDR3nt: TGTGCCAGTACCCACCGGCACGAAACAGGGAATGAGCAGTTCTTC; CDR3aa: CASTHRHETGNEQFF
abundance: -; j_gene: TRBJ2-7; d_gene: -; v_gene: TRBV15; CDR3nt: TGTGCCACCAGCAGAGATCTCGGTGCCTACGAGCAGTACTTC; CDR3aa: CATSRDLGAYEQYF
abundance: -; j_gene: TRBJ2-1; d_gene: TRBD2; v_gene: TRBV27; CDR3nt: TGTGCCAGCAGTTTGGGTTGGGGACTAGCCTACAATGAGCAGTTCTTC; CDR3aa: CASSLGWGLAYNEQFF
abundance: -; j_gene: TRBJ2-7; d_gene: TRBD2; v_gene: TRBV11-2; CDR3nt: TGTGCCAGCAGCCATTGGGAGGGCCCCTCCTACGAGCAGTACTTC; CDR3aa: CASSHWEGPSYEQYF
abundance: -; j_gene: TRBJ2-7; d_gene: -; v_gene: TRBV21-1; CDR3nt: TGTGCCAGCAGCAAAGCCCTCCAATCAGGTTATCGCTACGAGCAGTACTTC; CDR3aa: CASSKALQSGYRYEQYF
abundance: once; j_gene: TRBJ2-2; d_gene: -; v_gene: TRBV5-1; CDR3nt: TGCGCCAGCAGACCTACAGGGAGCACCGGGGAGCTGTTTTTT; CDR3aa: CASRPTGSTGELFF
abundance: -; j_gene: TRBJ1-6; d_gene: TRBD1; v_gene: TRBV30; CDR3nt: TGTGCCTGGAGTCGGCTGGCCTCCGGGACAGGGAACTCACCCCTCCACTTT; CDR3aa: CAWSRLASGTGNSPLHF
abundance: once; j_gene: TRBJ1-4; d_gene: -; v_gene: TRBV21-1; CDR3nt: TGTGCCAGCAGCGAAAGGAAAACAGGGACGGGGCGAGAAAAACTGTTTTTT; CDR3aa: CASSERKTGTGREKLFF
abundance: -; j_gene: TRBJ2-5; d_gene: TRBD2; v_gene: TRBV6-1; CDR3nt: TGTGCCAGCAGTGAACTCGGCGGGAGCGGGACCCAGTACTTC; CDR3aa: CASSELGGSGTQYF
abundance: -; j_gene: TRBJ2-1; d_gene: TRBD2; v_gene: TRBV5-1; CDR3nt: TGCGCCAGCAGCAGCCGTCCCGGGACTAGCGGGTACAATGAGCAGTTCTTC; CDR3aa: CASSSRPGTSGYNEQFF
abundance: -; j_gene: TRBJ2-3; d_gene: -; v_gene: TRBV5-6; CDR3nt: TGTGCCAGCAGCTTTCCGGGACTTCACACCACAGATACGCAGTATTTT; CDR3aa: CASSFPGLHTTDTQYF
abundance: -; j_gene: TRBJ1-3; d_gene: -; v_gene: TRBV19; CDR3nt: TGTGCCAGCACAAGATTTTTACAGAACCCCTCTGGAAACACCATATATTTT; CDR3aa: CASTRFLQNPSGNTIYF
abundance: -; j_gene: TRBJ2-4; d_gene: -; v_gene: TRBV28; CDR3nt: TGTGCCAGCAGTCCAGGGGTAGCCAAAAACATTCAGTACTTC; CDR3aa: CASSPGVAKNIQYF
abundance: -; j_gene: TRBJ1-5; d_gene: -; v_gene: TRBV6-5; CDR3nt: TGTGCCAGCAGTTACGGGACACTGAATCAGCCCCAGCATTTT; CDR3aa: CASSYGTLNQPQHF
abundance: -; j_gene: TRBJ2-5; d_gene: -; v_gene: TRBV5-5; CDR3nt: TGTGCCAGCAGCCACGGACAGATAATTATACAAGAGACCCAGTACTTC; CDR3aa: CASSHGQIIIQETQYF
abundance: -; j_gene: TRBJ2-1; d_gene: TRBD2; v_gene: TRBV4-1; CDR3nt: TGCGCCAGCTCAAGTCGGACTAGCGGGGAACTCACCTACAATGAGCAGTTCTTC; CDR3aa: CASSSRTSGELTYNEQFF
abundance: -; j_gene: TRBJ2-7; d_gene: TRBD1; v_gene: TRBV2; CDR3nt: TGTGCCAGCAGTACCGGGACAGGGCCCTACGAGCAGTACTTC; CDR3aa: CASSTGTGPYEQYF
abundance: -; j_gene: TRBJ2-3; d_gene: -; v_gene: TRBV2; CDR3nt: TGTGCCAGCAGAGCCGCAGATACGCAGTATTTT; CDR3aa: CASRAADTQYF
abundance: -; j_gene: TRBJ2-7; d_gene: TRBD2; v_gene: TRBV5-1; CDR3nt: TGCGCCAGCAGCGGCGGACTAGCGCCTAGCTCCTACGAGCAGTACTTC; CDR3aa: CASSGGLAPSSYEQYF
abundance: -; j_gene: TRBJ2-1; d_gene: -; v_gene: TRBV7-9; CDR3nt: TGTGCCAGCAGCTTGGCAGAAATGCCCTACAATGAGCAGTTCTTC; CDR3aa: CASSLAEMPYNEQFF
abundance: few; j_gene: TRBJ1-5; d_gene: TRBD1; v_gene: TRBV14; CDR3nt: TGTGCCAGCAGCCCCGGCTCGGGACAGGGAGCCAATCAGCCCCAGCATTTT; CDR3aa: CASSPGSGQGANQPQHF
abundance: -; j_gene: TRBJ1-3; d_gene: -; v_gene: TRBV29-1; CDR3nt: TGCAGCGTCACCAGACAGTTTGGAAACACCATATATTTT; CDR3aa: CSVTRQFGNTIYF
abundance: once; j_gene: TRBJ2-5; d_gene: -; v_gene: TRBV5-5; CDR3nt: TGTGCCAGCAGCTTCCAGGGCGATTCCCAAGAGACCCAGTACTTC; CDR3aa: CASSFQGDSQETQYF
abundance: -; j_gene: TRBJ2-2; d_gene: TRBD1; v_gene: TRBV5-6; CDR3nt: TGTGCCGGAACCCAGGGGGCGCTGGGCGGGGAGCTGTTTTTT; CDR3aa: CAGTQGALGGELFF
abundance: -; j_gene: TRBJ2-5; d_gene: TRBD1; v_gene: TRBV5-8; CDR3nt: TGTGCCAGCAGCGCATGGACAGGGAAAGAGACCCAGTACTTC; CDR3aa: CASSAWTGKETQYF
abundance: -; j_gene: TRBJ1-4; d_gene: -; v_gene: TRBV4-3; CDR3nt: TGCGCCAGCAGCCAAGATCGGAATGAAAAACTGTTTTTT; CDR3aa: CASSQDRNEKLFF
abundance: -; j_gene: TRBJ2-7; d_gene: TRBD2; v_gene: TRBV5-6; CDR3nt: TGTGCCAGCAGACCTGGACTAGCGGACTACTACGAGCAGTACTTC; CDR3aa: CASRPGLADYYEQYF